The 13 T cell receptor beta chains presented below share a single source sample, sequenced in a study of molecular identifiers for immune sequencing clone quantification. MiXCR, run by TCRdb on the PCR reads, gives a single entry per CDR3 protein. Among more than 450,000 distinct CDR3 sequences listed, over 20% were seen once. The sequencing sample was made of naive CD8+ T cells from blood, with Jurkat cell RNA spiked in. Regarding subset: FACS-sorted CD8+CD4-CCR7+CD45RA+ naive T cells. Every receptor here comes from a human donor in good health. Some libraries in this study had Jurkat cell RNA spiked in.

This clonotype was counted at least ten times. The chain combines TRBV4-2 with TRBJ1-2; maybe TRBD1 (5 bases). This CDR3 comprises 12 residues. Germline loops: CDR1 LGHNA, CDR2 YNFKEQ. Trimming removed 1 base from V and 8 bases from J, with 8 bases in between. CDR3 nucleotides: TGTGCCAGCAGCCAAGGAGGGGCCGGCTACACCTTC. It specifies CASSQGGAGYTF.

The sample holds a few counts of this clonotype. This sequence joins TRBV3-1 and TRBJ2-3, with TRBD2 identical over 11 bases. Germline loops: CDR1 LGHDT, CDR2 YNNKEL (reference sequence). The CDR3 covers 15 residues. The ends lost 5 bases at V and 3 bases at J; junction bases unmatched: 4. CDR3 nucleotide sequence: TGTGCCAGCAGCTCCCCTAGCGGGGGGACAGATACGCAGTATTTT. Translated: CASSSPSGGTDTQYF.

As concerns this clonotype: A much larger clone differs from this one at a single base, so this may be a read error. The V and J genes are TRBV28 and TRBJ1-5; D is uncertain. V lost 7 bases and J 3 bases, leaving 10 bases between the germline ends. The CDR3 has 13 residues. From germline, CDR1 is MDHEN and CDR2 SYDVKM. The CDR3, as DNA: TGTGCCAGCATGGAACGGGACAATCAGCCCCAGCATTTT. Encoded protein: CASMERDNQPQHF.

This chain uses TRBV6-6 with TRBJ2-1; D unresolved. CDR1 MNHNY and CDR2 SVGAGI come from the germline V gene (reference sequence). The CDR3 spans 16 residues. V gave up 2 bases and J gave up 0 bases, with 11 bases separating them. The CDR3 loop is CASSYVPVSSYNEQFF. The CDR3 DNA is TGTGCCAGCAGTTACGTCCCGGTAAGCTCCTACAATGAGCAGTTCTTC.

This clonotype appeared a few times. The V and J genes are TRBV12-3 or TRBV12-4 and TRBJ2-3, with unresolved D. The CDR3 has 11 residues. The V and J ends lost 10 bases and 6 bases respectively, with 11 bases between them. CDR3 in DNA: TGTGCCACTCGCCTGGGTGATACGCAGTATTTT. Protein product: CATRLGDTQYF.

J is TRBJ2-3 and V is TRBV6-2 or TRBV6-3, with D uncertain. The CDR3 covers 18 residues. The V end lost 1 base, the J end lost 2 bases, and 19 bases lay between the germline ends. Looked up from germline, CDR1 is MNHEY and CDR2 is SVGEGT. The CDR3 coding sequence is TGTGCCAGCAGTTACTTCGCAGCACCGACACCAGACACAGATACGCAGTATTTT. Amino acid sequence: CASSYFAAPTPDTDTQYF.

This clonotype occurred a few times. The gene calls are TRBV7-9 and TRBJ1-3; D possibly corresponds to TRBD1 (5 bases). V was shortened by 1 base and J by 2 bases, with 9 bases between the two germline ends. This CDR3 has 15 residues. CDR1 SEHNR and CDR2 FQNEAQ come from the germline V gene (reference sequence). The CDR3 DNA follows: TGTGCCAGCAGCTTAGTATCGACAGCTGGAAACACCATATATTTT. Translation gives CASSLVSTAGNTIYF.

On this clonotype: This may stem from a read error, because a much larger clone lies one nucleotide away. V is TRBV3-1 and J is TRBJ2-3, with a tentative D call TRBD1 (5 bases). The germline gives CDR1 LGHDT, CDR2 YNNKEL (reference sequence). The CDR3 extends over 12 amino acids. CDR3 amino acids: CASGQGSDTQYF. DNA for the CDR3: TGTGCCAGCGGCCAGGGCTCAGATACGCAGTATTTT.

The chain uses TRBV12-3 or TRBV12-4 and TRBJ1-5, with 7 positions matching TRBD1. CDR3 size: 14 residues. V dropped 5 bases and J dropped 7; count of bases not matched to a gene: 8. The CDR3 DNA reads TGTGCCAGCAGTACCAGGGGGGTGGGGCAGCCCCAGCATTTT. Translation gives CASSTRGVGQPQHF.

V and J are TRBV6-6 and TRBJ2-7, with 8 bases matching TRBD1. The germline CDR1 and CDR2 sequences are MNHNY and SVGAGI (reference sequence). CDR3 length: 12 residues. J was trimmed by 1 base and V by 9 bases; bases with no gene match: 2. The CDR3, as DNA: TGTGCCAGTTGGACAGGGTCCTACGAGCAGTACTTC. As protein: CASWTGSYEQYF.

In this sample, this clonotype turned up many times. This chain links TRBV29-1 with TRBJ2-7; a weak D match, TRBD1 (5 bases). The CDR3 has 12 residues. Germline CDR1 reads SQVTM; CDR2 reads ANQGSEA. V was cut by 4 bases and J by 4 bases, with 11 bases left in between. The CDR3, as DNA: TGCAGCGTTGGGCAGGGCGAGTACGAGCAGTACTTC. Amino acid sequence: CSVGQGEYEQYF.

This clonotype was counted once. A much larger clone lies one base from this, so it may be a read error. The chain has TRBV27 and TRBJ2-3; 10 bases fit TRBD2. V lost 8 bases to trimming and J lost 2 bases; unmatched junction nucleotides: 7. This CDR3 is 15 amino acids long. Germline V gene lookup returns CDR1 MNHEY and CDR2 SMNVEV (reference sequence). The CDR3 loop is CASGWGLANTDTQYF. CDR3 in DNA: TGTGCCAGCGGTTGGGGACTAGCGAACACAGATACGCAGTATTTT.

This clonotype appeared many times. The V gene is TRBV4-3, the J gene TRBJ2-3; 9 bases fit TRBD2. With V trimmed by 1 base and J by 4 bases, 6 bases remained unmatched. There are 16 residues in the CDR3. Germline assignment: CDR1 LGHNA and CDR2 YSLEER. CDR3: CASSQGRGGVADTQYF. The CDR3 DNA follows: TGCGCCAGCAGCCAAGGGCGGGGGGGCGTGGCAGATACGCAGTATTTT.